These 26 T cell receptor beta chains were all obtained from the same sample, sequenced in a study of control samples from healthy donors and cancer patients. Profiled with immunoSEQ multiplex PCR; TCRdb holds only in-frame clones, not every one. The sample contains approximately 130,000 clones, roughly 89% of which appear only once. The specimen sequenced was blood. Receptors originate from a man under 40 in good health.

The chain recombines TRBV30 with TRBJ2-7; 7 bases map to TRBD2. After removal of 2 bases from V and 6 bases from J, the junction contained 4 bases not matched to a gene. The CDR3 length is 12 residues. Germline V CDR1 and CDR2: GTSNPN, SVGIG (reference sequence). CDR3 amino acids: CAWSLGGSEQYV. In DNA form, the CDR3 reads TGTGCCTGGAGTCTGGGGGGGTCCGAGCAGTACGTC.

The chain carries TRBV6-5 and TRBJ1-6, with D possibly matching TRBD1 (6 bases). Germline-derived CDR1 and CDR2 are MNHEY and SVGAGI. The CDR3 has 15 residues. Between the trimmed V and J ends, which lost 2 bases and 7 bases, there was a span of 12 bases. The DNA for the CDR3 is TGTGCCAGCAGTTACCAGGACAGCGGGAATTCACCCCTCCACTTT. This encodes CASSYQDSGNSPLHF.

The gene calls are TRBV10-2 and TRBJ2-5; the D gene is possibly TRBD1 (5 bases). Per the germline V gene, CDR1 is WSHSY and CDR2 is SAAADI. This CDR3 contains 14 residues. Trimming pared 6 bases from V and 2 bases from J, leaving 13 bases between. CDR3 sequence (DNA): TGCGCCAGCAGCGAGACAGTGCTACAAGAGACCCAGTACTTC. Amino acids: CASSETVLQETQYF.

The chain uses TRBV7-9 and TRBJ2-2; D is ambiguous. Deletions cut 2 bases from V and 5 bases from J, with 9 bases between. The CDR3 consists of 14 residues. Germline CDR1 SEHNR, CDR2 FQNEAQ (reference sequence). As DNA, the CDR3 is TGTGCCAGCAGCTTAATTCAGGTGACCGGGGAGCTGTTTTTT. Translated, it gives CASSLIQVTGELFF.

The gene calls are TRBV11-2 and TRBJ2-5; no definite D call. CDR1 and CDR2 (germline): SGHAT, FQNNGV. The V gene lost 1 base and the J gene lost 5 bases, with 8 bases spanning the gap. The CDR3 length is 13 residues. The CDR3 reads CASSLAVGETQYF. In DNA, the CDR3 is TGTGCCAGCAGCTTAGCGGTAGGGGAGACCCAGTACTTC.

CDR3 in DNA: TGTGCCAGCAGCTTAACTAGCGGGGGGGGAGAGACCCAGTACTTC. Its protein product is CASSLTSGGGETQYF. The chain uses TRBV11-2 and TRBJ2-5; 13 nucleotides line up with TRBD2. Germline loops: CDR1 SGHAT, CDR2 FQNNGV. The CDR3 totals 15 residues. V was pared by 2 bases and J by 4 bases, with 1 base of the junction left unmatched.

This chain joins TRBV11-2 and TRBJ1-2; weak D call: TRBD1 (5 bases). Germline assignment: CDR1 SGHAT and CDR2 FQNNGV. CDR3 length equals 14 residues. The ends were cut back, 5 bases at V and 4 bases at J, with 14 bases in the middle. The CDR3 sequence is CASSTSDRVYGYTF. The CDR3 region has the DNA TGTGCCAGCAGCACCAGCGACAGAGTCTATGGCTACACCTTC.

This rearrangement joins TRBV10-3 to TRBJ2-7, with D perhaps being TRBD1 or TRBD2 (5 bases each). V lost 7 bases and J lost 4, with 14 bases in between. There are 13 residues in the CDR3. Germline V gene data show CDR1 as ENHRY and CDR2 as SYGVKD. In DNA form, the CDR3 reads TGTGCCATCATGGGGGAAGGTGGTTACGAGCAGTACGTC. Translation gives CAIMGEGGYEQYV.

This clone was seen a single time. J is TRBJ2-7 and V is TRBV10-1; 9 bases are shared with TRBD2. The V gene end was trimmed by 4 bases and the J gene end by 0 bases; junction bases not matched to a gene: 7. Germline CDR1 WNHNN, CDR2 SYGVQD (reference sequence). CDR3 length equals 16 residues. The CDR3 reads CASSGPLAGFSYEQYF. The CDR3, as DNA: TGCGCCAGCAGTGGTCCTCTAGCGGGGTTCTCCTACGAGCAGTACTTC.

The chain joins TRBV3-1 (or the pseudogene TRBV3-2) to TRBJ1-1; D may be TRBD1 (6 bases). The germline V and J ends were trimmed by 2 bases and 4 bases, with 11 bases remaining between them. CDR3 length: 14 residues. Germline CDR1 is LGHDT and CDR2 is YNNKEL (reference sequence). CDR3 loop: CASSQRGETTEAFF. The CDR3 nucleotides read TGTGCCAGCAGCCAAAGGGGGGAGACCACTGAAGCTTTCTTT.

The rearrangement links TRBV10-3 to TRBJ1-2, with D unclear. Germline CDR1 and CDR2: ENHRY and SYGVKD. Between the trimmed V and J ends, which lost 5 bases and 0 bases, there was a span of 7 bases. CDR3 length: 13 residues. In DNA, the CDR3 is TGTGCCATCAGTTCAACAGCTAACTATGGCTACACCTTC. This encodes CAISSTANYGYTF.

This chain joins TRBV19 and TRBJ1-1, with 8 bases matching TRBD1. This CDR3 spans 13 amino acids. Germline CDR1 and CDR2: LNHDA and SQIVND (reference sequence). The ends lost 9 bases at V and 7 bases at J; junction bases unmatched: 10. This CDR3 is CASGGQGAIEAFF. The CDR3 DNA follows: TGTGCCAGCGGCGGGCAGGGGGCGATTGAAGCTTTCTTT.

This clone has only a few counts. Here the CDR3 reads CASSPGQAREGYTF. The CDR3 coding sequence is TGTGCCAGCTCACCAGGACAGGCCCGAGAGGGCTACACCTTC. The chain couples TRBV18 to TRBJ1-2, with 7 bases lining up with TRBD1. Trimming cost V 2 bases and J 8 bases; bases outside gene matches: 8. The germline gives CDR1 KGHSH, CDR2 LQKENI. This CDR3 is 14 amino acids long.

The chain is built from TRBV24-1 and TRBJ1-2; perhaps TRBD1 as D (6 bases). Germline CDR1 and CDR2: KGHDR and SFDVKD. The V and J ends lost 7 bases and 0 bases respectively, with 11 bases between them. The length of the CDR3 is 14 residues. CDR3 in DNA: TGTGCCACCAGCCGGGGGCCCTCTAACTATGGCTACACCTTC. This translates into CATSRGPSNYGYTF.

Remarks on this clone: This sample includes further DNA sequences coding for the same CDR3. This chain connects TRBV30 to TRBJ1-5, with a tentative D call TRBD1 (5 bases). The CDR3 is 13 residues long. V lost 2 bases, J lost 2 bases, and 7 bases lay in between. Germline loops: CDR1 GTSNPN, CDR2 SVGIG (reference sequence). The CDR3 protein is CAWSPQGNQPQHF. Here the CDR3 DNA reads TGTGCCTGGAGTCCACAGGGCAATCAGCCCCAGCATTTT.

CDR3 loop: CASSLDSARGWEKLFF. DNA of the CDR3: TGTGCCAGCAGCTTAGATTCGGCCAGAGGGTGGGAAAAACTGTTTTTT. The chain uses TRBV11-2 and TRBJ1-4, with D unclear. The CDR3 is 16 residues long. The V end was cut by 0 bases, the J end by 8 bases, with 16 bases between. CDR1 and CDR2 from the germline V gene are SGHAT and FQNNGV.

This clone was seen a handful of times. V gene TRBV5-1 combines with J gene TRBJ2-1; a weak D match, TRBD2 (5 bases). The ends were cut back, 4 bases at V and 1 base at J, with 12 bases in the middle. The CDR3 spans 15 residues. Germline CDR1 is SGHRS and CDR2 is YFSETQ. The CDR3 bases are TGCGCCAGCAGCCAGACTACCGATTCCTACAATGAGCAGTTCTTC. Protein product: CASSQTTDSYNEQFF.

This clone was detected only a few times. V usage is TRBV6-4 and J usage is TRBJ1-1; possibly TRBD1 for D (6 bases). Germline CDR1 and CDR2: MRHNA and SNTAGT. Trimming took 8 bases from V and 2 from J, leaving 15 bases between them. This CDR3 contains 14 residues. The CDR3 sequence: CASRDTSKNTEAFF. In nucleotides, the CDR3 is TGTGCCAGCCGGGACACATCAAAAAACACTGAAGCTTTCTTT.

The V and J genes are TRBV7-9 and TRBJ2-1; 9 bases map to TRBD2. Germline V gene data show CDR1 as SEHNR and CDR2 as FQNEAQ (reference sequence). The CDR3 loop spans 17 amino acids. V lost 1 base to trimming and J lost 9 bases; unmatched junction nucleotides: 13. The CDR3 loop reads CASSLGASGDLQFEQFF. Here the CDR3 DNA reads TGTGCCAGCAGCTTAGGTGCTAGCGGGGACCTACAATTTGAGCAGTTCTTC.

The chain recombines TRBV5-6 with TRBJ1-4; TRBD1 aligns across 9 bases. J gave up 7 bases and V 3 bases, and 7 bases lay outside the gene matches. Germline CDR1 reads SGHDT; CDR2 reads YYEEEE. CDR3 length equals 15 residues. The CDR3 sequence: CASSSYRGRVEKLFF. CDR3 coding DNA: TGTGCCAGCAGCTCATACAGGGGGCGAGTTGAAAAACTGTTTTTT. The full variable domain, rest sourced from reference TRBV5-6 and TRBJ1-4, is DAGVTQSPTHLIKTRGQQVTLRCSPKSGHDTVSWYQQALGQGPQFIFQYYEEEERQRGNFPDRFSGHQFPNYSSELNVNALLLGDSALYLCASSSYRGRVEKLFFGSGTQLSVL.

The chain has TRBV6-2 or TRBV6-3 and TRBJ1-1; maybe TRBD1 (6 bases). Trimming left V 3 bases short and J 4 bases short, with 12 bases between. CDR1 is MNHEY and CDR2 is SVGEGT in the germline V gene. The CDR3 has 14 residues. The CDR3 coding sequence is TGTGCCAGCAGTTATGGGACACCAACCACTGAAGCTTTCTTT. Protein: CASSYGTPTTEAFF.

The rearrangement links TRBV11-2 to TRBJ2-1; 11 positions match TRBD2. CDR3 length: 17 residues. Germline-derived CDR1 and CDR2 are SGHAT and FQNNGV. The junction had 4 bases not matched to a gene; V was cut back by 3 bases and J by 0 bases. CDR3 protein: CASSFDSGGASYNEQFF. The CDR3 DNA sequence: TGTGCCAGCAGCTTCGATAGCGGGGGGGCCTCCTACAATGAGCAGTTCTTC.

This clone came up once. The gene calls are TRBV6-1 and TRBJ1-1; TRBD1 is a possible D gene (5 bases). The V gene's germline CDR1 is MNHNS and CDR2 SASEGT. Trimming removed 0 bases from V and 2 bases from J, with 13 bases in between. The CDR3 is 16 amino acids. This CDR3 reads CASSEALGTPNTEAFF. The DNA of the CDR3 is TGTGCCAGCAGTGAAGCGCTTGGGACCCCAAACACTGAAGCTTTCTTT.

The genes are TRBV11-2 and TRBJ2-2; D tentatively reads TRBD1 or TRBD2 (6 bases each). Per the germline V gene, CDR1 is SGHAT and CDR2 is FQNNGV. This CDR3 is 17 amino acids long. V was pared by 1 base and J by 4 bases, with 16 bases between. The chain's CDR3 is CASSLGGGRKGTGELFF. DNA of the CDR3: TGTGCCAGCAGCTTAGGAGGGGGGCGGAAGGGCACCGGGGAGCTGTTTTTT. Combining the CDR3 with reference TRBV11-2 and TRBJ2-2 gives the whole variable domain EAGVAQSPRYKIIEKRQSVAFWCNPISGHATLYWYQQILGQGPKLLIQFQNNGVVDDSQLPKDRFSAERLKGVDSTLKIQPAKLEDSAVYLCASSLGGGRKGTGELFFGEGSRLTVL.

V and J are TRBV10-2 and TRBJ1-1; D not resolved. The CDR3 covers 12 residues. The V and J ends lost 3 bases and 1 base respectively, with 3 bases between them. Germline V gives CDR1 WSHSY, CDR2 SAAADI. The DNA of the CDR3 is TGCGCCAGCAGTGACCCGAACACTGAAGCTTTCTTT. As protein: CASSDPNTEAFF.

The gene calls are TRBV12-3 or TRBV12-4 and TRBJ2-4; TRBD1 aligns across 8 bases. CDR3 length: 13 amino acids. The junction had 7 bases not matched to a gene; V was cut back by 0 bases and J by 15 bases. CDR3 amino acids: CASSLAGQGQAYF. The DNA of the CDR3 is TGTGCCAGCAGTTTAGCCGGACAGGGCCAAGCGTACTTC.